This T cell receptor (beta chain) stems from a study of beta chain features in type 1 diabetes. Study-level background: Age, gender and cell yields were similar between patients and healthy donors. In all, around 99 million sorted cells from all samples were analyzed. Regarding the study as a whole: Relative to healthy donors, patients appeared to have naive, central memory and Treg TCRB repertoires that were more similar. Any HLA effect on TCRB rearrangement was left unresolved by small sub-analyses. When Type 1 diabetes patients were examined, their TCRB CDR3s proved moderately but significantly shorter in all four CD4+ subsets.

About this clone: Its antigen is not known.

CDR3 length equals 16 residues. The trim removed 5 bases at V and 4 bases at J, leaving 7 bases unmatched. Germline V CDR1 and CDR2: SEHNR, FQNEAQ (reference sequence). Expressed TCRB transcripts were sequenced after all isolated RNA was converted to cDNA. Here immunoSEQ multiplex PCR was the method, and the copy in TCRdb shows in-frame clones only, minus some. The sample contains about 660,000 clones, about 14% of which appear only once. The chain employs TRBV7-9 and TRBJ2-3; 12 positions agree with TRBD1. The clonotype was recovered from a man younger than 35 with type 1 diabetes. The sample comprised naive CD4+ T cells from blood. CDR3: CASSRDRGLLSDTQYF. For the CDR3, the DNA is TGTGCCAGCAGCCGGGACAGGGGGCTTCTCTCAGATACGCAGTATTTT.